A selection of T cell receptor beta chains follows, all from one sample in a study of T cell changes during pregnancy in multiple sclerosis. The table came from immunoSEQ multiplex PCR; TCRdb's copy has only in-frame clones and leaves some out. Seen here are tens of thousands of clones, roughly 91% observed once, and the top ten hold just over 0.85%. Material: peripheral blood, obtained before pregnancy. All receptors come from a female donor with multiple sclerosis, enrolled in a pregnancy study. CDR3s include the opening cysteine and the closing phenylalanine or tryptophan. Fields, in order: J gene, V gene, D gene, CDR3 length, clone size, CDR3 protein, CDR3 DNA. A D gene is named only where the DNA matches it firmly. Only some rows state a clone size, as once, few, many or a class for expanded clones.

J gene: TRBJ1-4
V gene: TRBV25-1
D gene: TRBD1
CDR3 length: 13
clone size: once
CDR3 protein: CAVEGGKDEKLFF
CDR3 DNA: TGTGCCGTTGAAGGGGGCAAGGATGAAAAACTGTTTTTT

J gene: TRBJ2-7
V gene: TRBV18
D gene: TRBD1
CDR3 length: 16
clone size: .
CDR3 protein: CASSPLNGQGSYEQYF
CDR3 DNA: TGTGCCAGCTCACCACTCAATGGACAGGGTTCCTACGAGCAGTACTTC

J gene: TRBJ2-2
V gene: TRBV7-3
D gene: TRBD2
CDR3 length: 17
clone size: .
CDR3 protein: CASSLNLQRGNTGELFF
CDR3 DNA: TGTGCCAGCAGCTTAAACCTCCAGCGGGGGAACACCGGGGAGCTGTTTTTT

J gene: TRBJ1-5
V gene: TRBV6-1
D gene: .
CDR3 length: 15
clone size: once
CDR3 protein: CASSRQFKSNQPQHF
CDR3 DNA: TGTGCCAGCAGTAGACAGTTTAAAAGCAATCAGCCCCAGCATTTT

J gene: TRBJ1-2
V gene: TRBV4-3
D gene: TRBD1
CDR3 length: 15
clone size: .
CDR3 protein: CASSQGGGQGHGYTF
CDR3 DNA: TGCGCCAGCAGCCAAGGGGGGGGACAGGGACATGGCTACACCTTC

J gene: TRBJ1-2
V gene: TRBV5-6
D gene: TRBD1
CDR3 length: 15
clone size: once
CDR3 protein: CASSADRDGDYGYTF
CDR3 DNA: TGTGCCAGCAGCGCGGACAGGGATGGGGACTATGGCTACACCTTC

J gene: TRBJ2-3
V gene: TRBV4-1
D gene: TRBD2
CDR3 length: 19
clone size: .
CDR3 protein: CASSQVFPGTSGVTDTQYF
CDR3 DNA: TGCGCCAGCAGCCAAGTCTTTCCAGGCACTAGCGGGGTCACAGATACGCAGTATTTT

J gene: TRBJ1-1
V gene: TRBV7-3
D gene: .
CDR3 length: 14
clone size: .
CDR3 protein: CASSLEGLNTEAFF
CDR3 DNA: TGTGCCAGCAGCTTAGAGGGTTTGAACACTGAAGCTTTCTTT

J gene: TRBJ2-3
V gene: TRBV7-9
D gene: TRBD2
CDR3 length: 16
clone size: .
CDR3 protein: CASSLGAAGDTDTQYF
CDR3 DNA: TGTGCCAGCAGCTTAGGCGCAGCGGGAGACACAGATACGCAGTATTTT

J gene: TRBJ1-1
V gene: TRBV6-4
D gene: TRBD1
CDR3 length: 13
clone size: few
CDR3 protein: CASSRTGNTEAFF
CDR3 DNA: TGTGCCAGCAGCAGGACAGGGAACACTGAAGCTTTCTTT

J gene: TRBJ1-2
V gene: TRBV19
D gene: .
CDR3 length: 12
clone size: .
CDR3 protein: CASSWANYGYTF
CDR3 DNA: TGTGCCAGTAGTTGGGCGAACTATGGCTACACCTTC

J gene: TRBJ2-7
V gene: TRBV7-2
D gene: TRBD1
CDR3 length: 15
clone size: .
CDR3 protein: CASSRTGQKTYEQYF
CDR3 DNA: TGTGCCAGCAGCAGGACAGGGCAAAAGACCTACGAGCAGTACTTC

J gene: TRBJ1-2
V gene: TRBV7-9
D gene: TRBD1
CDR3 length: 16
clone size: .
CDR3 protein: CASSHTTGGGNYGYTF
CDR3 DNA: TGTGCCAGCAGCCACACTACAGGGGGCGGCAACTATGGCTACACCTTC

J gene: TRBJ2-7
V gene: TRBV2
D gene: .
CDR3 length: 14
clone size: .
CDR3 protein: CASSELSGENEQYF
CDR3 DNA: TGTGCCAGCAGTGAGTTGAGTGGGGAGAACGAGCAGTACTTC

J gene: TRBJ2-5
V gene: TRBV7-9
D gene: TRBD2
CDR3 length: 14
clone size: .
CDR3 protein: CASSFGGGQETQYF
CDR3 DNA: TGTGCCAGCAGCTTTGGCGGGGGGCAAGAGACCCAGTACTTC

J gene: TRBJ1-4
V gene: TRBV10-2
D gene: .
CDR3 length: 15
clone size: .
CDR3 protein: CASSESRGRNEKLFF
CDR3 DNA: TGCGCCAGCAGTGAGTCGAGAGGGAGAAATGAAAAACTGTTTTTT

J gene: TRBJ2-1
V gene: TRBV5-1
D gene: .
CDR3 length: 14
clone size: .
CDR3 protein: CASSLGGSSDEQFF
CDR3 DNA: TGCGCCAGCAGCTTGGGCGGCAGTTCTGATGAGCAGTTCTTC

J gene: TRBJ1-3
V gene: TRBV9
D gene: .
CDR3 length: 15
clone size: .
CDR3 protein: CASSEDGHSGNTIYF
CDR3 DNA: TGTGCCAGCAGCGAGGACGGACACTCTGGAAACACCATATATTTT

J gene: TRBJ1-6
V gene: TRBV2
D gene: TRBD1
CDR3 length: 15
clone size: .
CDR3 protein: CASSQGARTISPLHF
CDR3 DNA: TGTGCCAGCAGTCAGGGGGCGCGGACGATCTCACCCCTCCACTTT

J gene: TRBJ2-5
V gene: TRBV9
D gene: .
CDR3 length: 17
clone size: .
CDR3 protein: CASSARPSGTHQETQYF
CDR3 DNA: TGTGCCAGCAGCGCCCGTCCTTCCGGGACACATCAAGAGACCCAGTACTTC

J gene: TRBJ1-5
V gene: TRBV27
D gene: TRBD1
CDR3 length: 17
clone size: .
CDR3 protein: CASSSLQGIWGNQPQHF
CDR3 DNA: TGTGCCAGCAGTTCATTACAGGGGATTTGGGGCAATCAGCCCCAGCATTTT

J gene: TRBJ1-1
V gene: TRBV7-6
D gene: TRBD1
CDR3 length: 17
clone size: .
CDR3 protein: CASSLGTPTGGKVEAFF
CDR3 DNA: TGTGCCAGCAGCTTAGGGACCCCGACAGGGGGCAAGGTAGAAGCTTTCTTT

J gene: TRBJ2-3
V gene: TRBV6-1
D gene: .
CDR3 length: 15
clone size: .
CDR3 protein: CASSDRGWSTDTQYF
CDR3 DNA: TGTGCCAGCAGTGACAGGGGATGGAGCACAGATACGCAGTATTTT

J gene: TRBJ1-3
V gene: TRBV4-2
D gene: .
CDR3 length: 16
clone size: few
CDR3 protein: CASSQGQGLSGNTIYF
CDR3 DNA: TGTGCCAGCAGCCAAGGCCAGGGGCTCTCTGGAAACACCATATATTTT

J gene: TRBJ2-7
V gene: TRBV7-3
D gene: TRBD1
CDR3 length: 14
clone size: .
CDR3 protein: CASSPGQGAMEQYF
CDR3 DNA: TGTGCCAGCAGCCCGGGACAGGGGGCAATGGAGCAGTACTTC

J gene: TRBJ2-2
V gene: TRBV18
D gene: .
CDR3 length: 16
clone size: .
CDR3 protein: CASSPRGLRSAGELFF
CDR3 DNA: TGTGCCAGCTCACCCCGGGGACTCCGCTCGGCCGGGGAGCTGTTTTTT